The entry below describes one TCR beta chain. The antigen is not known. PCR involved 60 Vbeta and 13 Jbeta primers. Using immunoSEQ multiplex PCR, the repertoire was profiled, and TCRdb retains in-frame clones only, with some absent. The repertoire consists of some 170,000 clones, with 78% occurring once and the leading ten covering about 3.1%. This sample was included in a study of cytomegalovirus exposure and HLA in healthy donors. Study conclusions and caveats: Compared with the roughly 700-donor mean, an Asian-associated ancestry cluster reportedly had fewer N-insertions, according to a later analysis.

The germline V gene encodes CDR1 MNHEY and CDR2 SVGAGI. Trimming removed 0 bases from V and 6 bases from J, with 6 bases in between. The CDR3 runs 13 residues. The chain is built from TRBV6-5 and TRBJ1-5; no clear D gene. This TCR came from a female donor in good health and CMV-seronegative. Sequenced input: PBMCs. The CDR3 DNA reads TGTGCCAGCAGTTACTCGAGTGGTCAGCCCCAGCATTTT. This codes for CASSYSSGQPQHF.